These 12 T cell receptor beta chains were all obtained from the same sample, sequenced in a study of cytomegalovirus exposure and HLA in healthy donors (dated by TCRdb to 2016 to 2017). Preparation of the library involved the immunoSEQ multiplex PCR assay. For the multiplex PCR, a mixture combining 60 forward primers for TCR Vbeta segments and 13 reverse primers for TCR Jbeta segments was used. TCRdb holds this immuneACCESS table with in-frame rearrangements only. Some clones are missing; in checked studies, unresolved V genes explain under half, and the rest has no known cause. The sample yields some 45,000 clones; about 78% were counted once. 3.4% of the sample is held by the ten biggest clonotypes. The source material was PBMCs. The receptors derive from a woman in her 30s in good health and CMV-seronegative.

The chain recombines TRBV15 with TRBJ2-4, with a tentative D call TRBD2 (6 bases). The germline gives CDR1 LNHNV, CDR2 YYDKDF (reference sequence). Trimming took 0 bases from V and 1 from J, leaving 13 bases between them. CDR3 length: 17 residues. DNA for the CDR3: TGTGCCACCAGCAGAGACAGGATGGCGGGGGCCAAAAACATTCAGTACTTC. It yields the protein CATSRDRMAGAKNIQYF.

The rearrangement joins TRBV30 to TRBJ2-7; 10 bases fit TRBD1. The CDR3 length is 14 residues. Unmatched junction bases numbered 8, after V lost 4 bases and J lost 5 bases. Looked up from germline, CDR1 is GTSNPN and CDR2 is SVGIG (reference sequence). The DNA for the CDR3 is TGTGCCTGGATACCGGGACAGGGGATCCACGAGCAGTACTTC. Translation: CAWIPGQGIHEQYF. Full variable domain (rest looked up from reference TRBV30 and TRBJ2-7): SQTIHQWPATLVQPVGSPLSLECTVEGTSNPNLYWYRQAAGRGLQLLFYSVGIGQISSEVPQNLSASRPQDRQFILSSKKLLLSDSGFYLCAWIPGQGIHEQYFGPGTRLTVT.

The V call is TRBV6-4, the J call TRBJ1-1; D ambiguous. The germline V gene encodes CDR1 MRHNA and CDR2 SNTAGT. V was cut by 3 bases and J by 6 bases, with 14 bases left in between. This CDR3 comprises 14 residues. The CDR3 here is CASSETYDKSEAFF. CDR3 DNA: TGTGCCAGCAGTGAAACCTACGACAAATCTGAAGCTTTCTTT.

The chain employs TRBV18 and TRBJ1-5, with 12 bases that match TRBD1. V gave up 4 bases and J gave up 11 bases; unmatched junction bases: 9. Looked up from germline, CDR1 is KGHSH and CDR2 is LQKENI. The CDR3 extends over 15 amino acids. CDR3 loop: CASSQGQGALYSQHF. The CDR3 DNA sequence: TGTGCCAGCTCACAGGGACAGGGGGCCTTATATTCCCAGCATTTT.

The chain couples TRBV5-1 to TRBJ2-3, with 7 positions matching TRBD1. The germline gives CDR1 SGHRS, CDR2 YFSETQ. Losses at the gene ends were 3 bases for V and 6 bases for J; bases not matched to a gene: 10. The CDR3 sequence is 15 residues long. CDR3 sequence: CASSWGLQGSDTQYF. CDR3 bases: TGCGCCAGCAGCTGGGGGTTACAGGGGAGCGATACGCAGTATTTT.

The table lists this clone with a count of one. The chain links TRBV29-1 to TRBJ1-4; tentatively, D is TRBD1 (5 bases). This CDR3 is 13 amino acids long. V shed 7 bases and J shed 2 bases, with 11 bases lying between them. CDR1 and CDR2 from the germline V gene are SQVTM and ANQGSEA. The CDR3 DNA reads as TGCAGCGCTGAGGAGGGGACTAATGAAAAACTGTTTTTT. Protein sequence: CSAEEGTNEKLFF.

This chain uses TRBV7-8 with TRBJ2-2; no firm D call. Trimming shortened V by 3 bases and J by 8 bases, and 10 bases separated the two germline ends. The CDR3 is 13 residues long. From germline, CDR1 is SGHVS and CDR2 FQNEAQ. CDR3 region: CASSFDKAGELFF. The DNA of the CDR3 is TGTGCCAGCAGCTTTGACAAGGCAGGGGAGCTGTTTTTT.

This rearrangement joins TRBV5-1 to TRBJ1-1; the D is unclear. Germline loops: CDR1 SGHRS, CDR2 YFSETQ. The CDR3 is 11 residues long. Trimming stripped 6 bases from V and 2 bases from J, with 5 bases between. The DNA of the CDR3 is TGCGCCAGCATTAGTAACACTGAAGCTTTCTTT. It is translated as CASISNTEAFF.

Of note for this clone: This CDR3 fails to terminate in the conserved phenylalanine or tryptophan, so it likely reflects a read error. This rearrangement joins TRBV6-4 to TRBJ1-5, with 8 bases identical to TRBD1. CDR3 size: 14 residues. J gave up 5 bases and V 5 bases, and 5 bases lay outside the gene matches. Germline V gene data show CDR1 as MRHNA and CDR2 as SNTAGT. The CDR3 spells CASSLTGEDQPQHL. The CDR3 DNA reads TGTGCCAGCAGTTTGACAGGGGAGGATCAGCCCCAGCATTTG.

A few counts support this clone. This chain joins TRBV11-1 and TRBJ1-3, with 8 nucleotides matching TRBD1. V lost 5 bases, J lost 4 bases, and 4 bases stayed unmatched. Germline V gene lookup returns CDR1 SGHAT and CDR2 FQDESV (reference sequence). CDR3 size: 14 residues. The DNA of the CDR3 is TGTGCCAGCAGCCAGGGGGCGCGAGGAAACACCATATATTTT. Residues: CASSQGARGNTIYF.

The chain is built from TRBV27 and TRBJ2-5; TRBD1 aligns across 9 bases. The CDR3 has 13 amino acids. V was clipped by 6 bases and J by 7 bases; unmatched bases: 6. CDR1 is MNHEY and CDR2 is SMNVEV in the germline V gene (reference sequence). The CDR3 DNA reads TGTGCCAGCAGGGGACAGGGACAAAGGACCCAGTACTTC. Residues: CASRGQGQRTQYF.

This clone was counted between two and nine times. In the same sample, other DNA sequences code for this CDR3. The genes are TRBV19 and TRBJ1-3; tentatively, D is TRBD1 (5 bases). The CDR3 runs to 14 residues. Looked up from germline, CDR1 is LNHDA and CDR2 is SQIVND (reference sequence). The ends were cut back, 5 bases at V and 1 base at J, with 9 bases in the middle. CDR3 coding DNA: TGTGCCAGTAGTCCGCAGGGATCTGGAAACACCATATATTTT. This codes for CASSPQGSGNTIYF. Using reference TRBV19 and TRBJ1-3 for the parts outside the CDR3, the full variable domain is DGGITQSPKYLFRKEGQNVTLSCEQNLNHDAMYWYRQDPGQGLRLIYYSQIVNDFQKGDIAEGYSVSREKKESFPLTVTSAQKNPTAFYLCASSPQGSGNTIYFGEGSWLTVV.